This T cell receptor beta chain was profiled in a study of Tregs in tolerant kidney transplant recipients. Regarding the study as a whole: Antigen-driven expansion was suggested because donor-specific Tregs expanded more than all Tregs in tolerant patients. This study did not directly address biological reproducibility. Findings come from small patient numbers and require larger validation.

Remarks on this clone: Its matching antigen is unknown.

Measured with immunoSEQ multiplex PCR; TCRdb has only the in-frame clones, and not every one. The sample lists about 110,000 clones, 90% seen once, with 0.34% in the top ten. Germline lookup yields CDR1 SGHNT and CDR2 YYREEE (reference sequence). Trimming cost V 3 bases and J 6 bases, with 8 bases left between them. This CDR3 region has 12 residues. This chain connects TRBV5-4 to TRBJ2-3; D uncertain. The sequencing here drew on CD4+ T cells from blood, taken before the transplant. This sequence originates from a human donor who received a combined kidney and bone marrow transplant. The CDR3 region has the DNA TGTGCCAGCAGCTCCAACTTGGATACGCAGTATTTT. Its protein product is CASSSNLDTQYF.